The sequence of this T cell receptor (beta chain) was determined in a study of shared clonotypes between healthy human individuals. This clone has a single count. Sequencing was performed with immunoSEQ multiplex PCR; in TCRdb, only in-frame clones are kept and a portion is missing. The sample has hundreds of thousands of clones, almost 97% seen once; the top ten hold 0.06%. Those who donated, Caucasian adults without exception, all lived in Nashville, Tennessee. CDR3 length: 13 residues. Germline V gives CDR1 SGHVS, CDR2 FNYEAQ. The receptor was derived from a woman between 25 and 40 years old in good health. The sequenced material came from naive CD4+ T cells sorted from blood. The subset was: CD45RA+ positively selected. The rearrangement links TRBV7-6 to TRBJ2-5; D is unresolved. The J call may be mistaken, given a closer DNA end match to TRBJ2-7. CDR3 residues: CASSLVPFHEQYF. DNA for the CDR3: TGTGCCAGCAGCTTAGTCCCGTTCCACGAGCAGTACTTC.